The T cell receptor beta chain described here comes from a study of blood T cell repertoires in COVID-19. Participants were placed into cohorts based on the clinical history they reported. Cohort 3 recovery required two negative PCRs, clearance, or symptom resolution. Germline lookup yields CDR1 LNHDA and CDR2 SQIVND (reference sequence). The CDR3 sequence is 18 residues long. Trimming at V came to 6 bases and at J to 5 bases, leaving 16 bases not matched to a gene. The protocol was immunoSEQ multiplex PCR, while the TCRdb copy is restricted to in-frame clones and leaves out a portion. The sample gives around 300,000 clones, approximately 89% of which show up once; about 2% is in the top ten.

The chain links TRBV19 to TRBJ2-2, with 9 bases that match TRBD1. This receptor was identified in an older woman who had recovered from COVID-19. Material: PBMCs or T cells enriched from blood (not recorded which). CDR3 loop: CASRNSAGTGTLTGELFF. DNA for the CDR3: TGTGCCAGTAGGAACTCAGCCGGGACAGGGACCTTGACCGGGGAGCTGTTTTTT.